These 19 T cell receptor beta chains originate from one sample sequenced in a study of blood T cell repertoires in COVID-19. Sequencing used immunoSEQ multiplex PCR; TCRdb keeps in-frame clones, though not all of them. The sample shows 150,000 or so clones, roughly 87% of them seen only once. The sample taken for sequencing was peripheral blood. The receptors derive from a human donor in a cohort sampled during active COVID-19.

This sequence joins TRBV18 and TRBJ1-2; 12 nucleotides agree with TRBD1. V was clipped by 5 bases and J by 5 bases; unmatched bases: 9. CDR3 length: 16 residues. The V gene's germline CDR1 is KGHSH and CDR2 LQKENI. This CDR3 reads CASSGTGGAAGYGYTF. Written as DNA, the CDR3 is TGTGCCAGCTCAGGGACAGGGGGCGCCGCCGGTTATGGCTACACCTTC.

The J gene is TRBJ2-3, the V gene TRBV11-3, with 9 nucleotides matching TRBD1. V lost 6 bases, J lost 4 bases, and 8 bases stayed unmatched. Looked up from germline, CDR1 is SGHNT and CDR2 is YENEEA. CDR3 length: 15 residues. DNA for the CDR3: TGTGCCAGCAGTTCCAGGACAGGGGCATCAGATACGCAGTATTTT. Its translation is CASSSRTGASDTQYF.

The chain's CDR3 is CSVEVARGRGRMPDTQYF. The CDR3 DNA follows: TGCAGCGTTGAAGTCGCCCGGGGTCGCGGGAGAATGCCAGATACGCAGTATTTT. V is TRBV29-1 and J is TRBJ2-3; TRBD2 agrees at 7 bases. The CDR3 has 18 amino acids. Germline assignment: CDR1 SQVTM and CDR2 ANQGSEA. Trimming cost V 1 base and J 4 bases; bases outside gene matches: 17.

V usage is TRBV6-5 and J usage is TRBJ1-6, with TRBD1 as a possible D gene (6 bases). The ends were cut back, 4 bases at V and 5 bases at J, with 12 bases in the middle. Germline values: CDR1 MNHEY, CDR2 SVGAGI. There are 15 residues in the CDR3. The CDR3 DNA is TGTGCCAGCAGTTTTGGGACACGTAATAATTCACCCCTCCACTTT. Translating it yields CASSFGTRNNSPLHF.

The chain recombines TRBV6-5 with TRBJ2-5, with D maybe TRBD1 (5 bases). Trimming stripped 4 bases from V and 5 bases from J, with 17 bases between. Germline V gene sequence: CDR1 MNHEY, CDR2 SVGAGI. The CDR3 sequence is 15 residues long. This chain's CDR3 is CASSSNSGLAETQYF. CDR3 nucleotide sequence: TGTGCCAGCAGTTCAAACTCAGGGTTGGCGGAGACCCAGTACTTC.

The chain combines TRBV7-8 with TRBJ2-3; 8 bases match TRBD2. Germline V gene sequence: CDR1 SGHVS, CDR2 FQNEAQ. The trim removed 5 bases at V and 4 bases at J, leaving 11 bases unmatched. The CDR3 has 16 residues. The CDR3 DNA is TGTGCCAGCAGCCCAAGCGGGAGCAGGGCCCCAGATACGCAGTATTTT. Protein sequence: CASSPSGSRAPDTQYF. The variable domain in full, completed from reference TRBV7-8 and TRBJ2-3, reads GAGVSQSPRYKVAKRGQDVALRCDPISGHVSLFWYQQALGQGPEFLTYFQNEAQLDKSGLPSDRFFAERPEGSVSTLKIQRTQQEDSAVYLCASSPSGSRAPDTQYFGPGTRLTVL.

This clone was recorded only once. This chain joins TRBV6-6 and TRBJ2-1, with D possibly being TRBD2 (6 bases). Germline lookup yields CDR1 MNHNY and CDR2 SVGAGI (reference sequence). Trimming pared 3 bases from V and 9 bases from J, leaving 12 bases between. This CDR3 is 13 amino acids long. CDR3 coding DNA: TGTGCCAGCAGTTATCGACAGCGGGTTGAGCAGTTCTTC. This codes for CASSYRQRVEQFF.

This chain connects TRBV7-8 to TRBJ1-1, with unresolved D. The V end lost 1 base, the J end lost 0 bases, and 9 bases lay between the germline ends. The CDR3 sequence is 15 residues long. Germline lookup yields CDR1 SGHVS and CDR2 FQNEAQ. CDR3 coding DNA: TGTGCCAGCAGCTTAGAGGCGGGCGTGAACACTGAAGCTTTCTTT. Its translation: CASSLEAGVNTEAFF.

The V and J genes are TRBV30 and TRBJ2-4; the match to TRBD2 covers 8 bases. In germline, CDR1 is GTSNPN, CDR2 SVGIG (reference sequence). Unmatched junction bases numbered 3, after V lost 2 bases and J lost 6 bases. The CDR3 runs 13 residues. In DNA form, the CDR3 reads TGTGCCTGGAGTCCCCTAGCGGGAAACATTCAGTACTTC. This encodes CAWSPLAGNIQYF.

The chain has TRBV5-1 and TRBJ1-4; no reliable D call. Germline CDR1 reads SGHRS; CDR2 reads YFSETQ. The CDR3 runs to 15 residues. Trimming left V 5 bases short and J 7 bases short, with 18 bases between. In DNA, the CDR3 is TGCGCCAGCAGAGACGGACTAGGCAGCTCTGAAAAACTGTTTTTT. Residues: CASRDGLGSSEKLFF.

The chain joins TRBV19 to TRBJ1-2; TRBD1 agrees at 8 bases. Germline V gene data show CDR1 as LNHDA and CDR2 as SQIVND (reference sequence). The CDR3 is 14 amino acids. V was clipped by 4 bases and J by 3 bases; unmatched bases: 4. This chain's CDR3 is CASSTRDRYYGYTF. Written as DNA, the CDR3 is TGTGCCAGTAGTACCCGGGACAGGTACTATGGCTACACCTTC.

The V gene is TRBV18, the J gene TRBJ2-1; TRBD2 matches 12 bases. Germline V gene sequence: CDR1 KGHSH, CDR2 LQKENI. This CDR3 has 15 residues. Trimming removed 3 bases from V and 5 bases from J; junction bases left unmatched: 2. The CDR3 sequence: CASSPRLAGDNEQFF. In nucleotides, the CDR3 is TGTGCCAGCTCACCGCGACTAGCGGGGGACAATGAGCAGTTCTTC.

The CDR3 sequence: CASSQYWRPGVPQHF. The CDR3 DNA sequence: TGTGCCAGCAGCCAATACTGGCGTCCCGGGGTGCCCCAGCATTTT. V usage is TRBV3-1 (or the pseudogene TRBV3-2) and J usage is TRBJ1-5; D gene uncertain. V lost 2 bases, J lost 9 bases, and 17 bases lay in between. The CDR3 runs 15 residues. Germline-derived CDR1 and CDR2 are LGHDT and YNNKEL (reference sequence).

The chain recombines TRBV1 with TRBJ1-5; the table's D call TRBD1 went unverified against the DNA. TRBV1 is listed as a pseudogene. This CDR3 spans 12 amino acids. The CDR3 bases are TGCACCAGCGGGGGCGGGAATCAGCCCCAGCATTTT. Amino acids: CTSGGGNQPQHF.

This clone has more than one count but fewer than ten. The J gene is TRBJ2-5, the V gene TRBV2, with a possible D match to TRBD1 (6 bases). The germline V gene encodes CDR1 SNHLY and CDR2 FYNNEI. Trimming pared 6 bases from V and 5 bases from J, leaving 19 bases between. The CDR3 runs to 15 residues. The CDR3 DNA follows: TGTGCCAGCAGGGCCGGGACACTAATTGGGGAGACCCAGTACTTC. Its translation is CASRAGTLIGETQYF.

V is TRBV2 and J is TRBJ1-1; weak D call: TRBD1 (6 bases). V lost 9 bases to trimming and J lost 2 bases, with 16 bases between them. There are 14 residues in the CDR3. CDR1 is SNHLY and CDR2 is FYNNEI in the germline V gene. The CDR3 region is CARGGSRSNTEAFF. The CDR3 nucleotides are TGTGCCAGAGGGGGTAGTCGGAGTAACACTGAAGCTTTCTTT.

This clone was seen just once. CDR3 nucleotides: TGTGCCAGTAGTATAGTGGGTAGCGAAGAGACCCAGTACTTC. Translated: CASSIVGSEETQYF. This chain links TRBV19 with TRBJ2-5, with TRBD2 as a possible D gene (5 bases). CDR3 length: 14 residues. The V and J ends lost 1 base and 3 bases respectively, with 9 bases between them. Germline CDR1 LNHDA, CDR2 SQIVND (reference sequence).

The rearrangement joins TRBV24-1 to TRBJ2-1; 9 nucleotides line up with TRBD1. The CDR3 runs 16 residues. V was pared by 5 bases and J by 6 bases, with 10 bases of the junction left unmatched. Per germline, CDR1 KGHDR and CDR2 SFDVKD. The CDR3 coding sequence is TGTGCCACCAGTGCACCGGGACAGGGTGCATCCAATGAGCAGTTCTTC. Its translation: CATSAPGQGASNEQFF.

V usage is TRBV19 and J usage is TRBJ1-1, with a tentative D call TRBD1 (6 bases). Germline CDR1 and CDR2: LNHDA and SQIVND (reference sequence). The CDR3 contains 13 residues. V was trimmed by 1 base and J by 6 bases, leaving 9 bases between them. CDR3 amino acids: CASSIGGHAEAFF. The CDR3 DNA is TGTGCCAGTAGTATAGGGGGACACGCTGAAGCTTTCTTT.